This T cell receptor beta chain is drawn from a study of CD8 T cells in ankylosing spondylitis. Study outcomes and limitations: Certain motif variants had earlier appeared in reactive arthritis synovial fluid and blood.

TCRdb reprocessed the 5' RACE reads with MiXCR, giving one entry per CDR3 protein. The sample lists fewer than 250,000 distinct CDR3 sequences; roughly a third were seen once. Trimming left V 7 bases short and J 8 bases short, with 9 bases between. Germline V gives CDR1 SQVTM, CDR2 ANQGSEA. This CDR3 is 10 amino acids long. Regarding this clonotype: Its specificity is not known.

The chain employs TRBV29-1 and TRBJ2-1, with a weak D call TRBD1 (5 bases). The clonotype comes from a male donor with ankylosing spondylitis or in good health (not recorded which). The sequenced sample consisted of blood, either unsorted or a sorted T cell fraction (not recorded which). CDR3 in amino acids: CSARDYEQFF. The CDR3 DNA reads TGCAGCGCCAGGGATTATGAGCAGTTCTTC.